Below, 26 T cell receptor beta chains from the same sample are listed, as sequenced in a study of Graves' ophthalmopathy and Graves' hyperthyroidism. TCR beta CDR3 amplification used RNA transcripts. RT-PCR with HTBI primers came first, then second-round multiplex PCR. TCRdb re-analysed the multiplex PCR reads in MiXCR, keeping a single row per CDR3 protein. Found here are about 1.2 million distinct CDR3 sequences, about two fifths of them singletons; the top ten hold over 8.5%. Specimen: peripheral blood or thyroid tissue (not recorded which). The origin of the receptors is an adult man with Graves' hyperthyroidism.

This clonotype was recorded at least ten times. V is TRBV19 and J is TRBJ1-2, with D maybe TRBD1 (5 bases). Germline CDR1 reads LNHDA; CDR2 reads SQIVND (reference sequence). The CDR3 has 18 residues. V was trimmed by 4 bases and J by 2 bases, leaving 23 bases between them. The CDR3 spells CASSTWDLVSSPNYGYTF. The CDR3 bases are TGTGCCAGTAGTACCTGGGACCTCGTTTCCTCGCCGAACTATGGCTACACCTTC.

There are many counts of this clonotype. This chain uses TRBV9 with TRBJ1-1; unclear D gene. CDR3 length: 14 amino acids. In germline, CDR1 is SGDLS, CDR2 YYNGEE. Trimming removed 0 bases at V and 2 bases at J, with 8 bases between. The CDR3 DNA reads as TGTGCCAGCAGCGTAGGGGTTGGTAACACTGAAGCTTTCTTT. Protein: CASSVGVGNTEAFF.

The chain recombines TRBV7-2 with TRBJ2-7, with D perhaps matching TRBD1 (5 bases). This CDR3 region has 13 residues. Germline CDR1 reads SGHTA; CDR2 reads FQGNSA. V was cut by 6 bases and J by 3 bases, with 12 bases left in between. The CDR3 sequence: CASSYDRRYEQYF. The CDR3 DNA follows: TGTGCCAGCAGTTATGACAGACGCTACGAGCAGTACTTC.

The chain recombines TRBV5-4 with TRBJ1-2; D is unclear. The germline gives CDR1 SGHNT, CDR2 YYREEE (reference sequence). Trimming took off 5 bases at V and 6 bases at J, with 14 bases between the two ends. The CDR3 runs 13 residues. Here the CDR3 reads CASSSGIWNGYTF. The CDR3, as DNA: TGTGCCAGCAGTTCCGGGATTTGGAATGGCTACACCTTC. Using reference TRBV5-4 and TRBJ1-2 for the parts outside the CDR3, the full variable domain is ETGVTQSPTHLIKTRGQQVTLRCSSQSGHNTVSWYQQALGQGPQFIFQYYREEENGRGNFPPRFSGLQFPNYSSELNVNALELDDSALYLCASSSGIWNGYTFGSGTRLTVV.

The chain employs TRBV6-2 or TRBV6-3 and TRBJ1-5; TRBD1 is a possible D gene (5 bases). The CDR3 runs to 13 residues. Germline CDR1 reads MNHEY; CDR2 reads SVGEGT. V lost 10 bases and J 3 bases, leaving 13 bases between the germline ends. CDR3 sequence: CATRGTLNQPQHF. CDR3 sequence (DNA): TGTGCCACCCGGGGCACTCTCAATCAGCCCCAGCATTTT.

The chain recombines TRBV5-1 with TRBJ1-1; D perhaps matches TRBD1 (5 bases). V was shortened by 2 bases and J by 5 bases, with 13 bases between the two germline ends. CDR3 size: 14 residues. The germline gives CDR1 SGHRS, CDR2 YFSETQ. Here the CDR3 reads CASSFRGTGTEAFF. The CDR3, as DNA: TGCGCCAGCAGCTTTAGAGGGACGGGGACTGAAGCTTTCTTT.

The V call is TRBV11-2, the J call TRBJ2-5, with TRBD2 matching 10 bases. J lost 4 bases, V lost 4 bases, and 15 bases had no gene match. In germline, CDR1 is SGHAT, CDR2 FQNNGV. The CDR3 contains 18 residues. The CDR3 nucleotides read TGTGCCAGCAGCTCGATCCCCCCTAGCGGGGGAAGGGGAGAGACCCAGTACTTC. This codes for CASSSIPPSGGRGETQYF.

Worth noting for this clonotype: One junction end disagrees with the germline gene, perhaps due to a read error. The chain links TRBV7-2 to TRBJ1-5; no definite D call. CDR3 length: 13 amino acids. CDR1 is SGHTA and CDR2 is FQGNSA in the germline V gene. The CDR3 coding sequence is TGTGCCGGCAGCCCGGATCTTAATCAGCCCCAGCATTTT. Amino acids: CAGSPDLNQPQHF.

The rearrangement links TRBV19 to TRBJ1-1; perhaps TRBD1 as D (5 bases). The CDR3 has 13 amino acids. The germline V and J ends were trimmed by 3 bases and 4 bases, with 9 bases remaining between them. CDR1 is LNHDA, CDR2 SQIVND, per germline (reference sequence). The DNA for the CDR3 is TGTGCCAGTAGTATTGGGGGAGTCACTGAAGCTTTCTTT. The encoded protein is CASSIGGVTEAFF.

A word on this clonotype: A much larger clone lies one base from this, so it may be a read error. The rearrangement uses TRBV9 and TRBJ2-6, with D perhaps TRBD1 or TRBD2 (6 bases each). Germline values: CDR1 SGDLS, CDR2 YYNGEE. Trimming pared 5 bases from V and 2 bases from J, leaving 14 bases between. This CDR3 contains 16 residues. The CDR3 region has the DNA TGTGCCAGCAGGGGACACACGGGAGCTGGGGCCAACGTCCTGACTTTC. Translating gives CASRGHTGAGANVLTF.

This clonotype was seen at least ten times. The chain couples TRBV7-3 to TRBJ1-3; 9 bases are shared with TRBD1. V trimming: 6 bases; J trimming: 2 bases; junction bases outside the gene matches: 5. This CDR3 spans 15 amino acids. CDR1 and CDR2 from the germline V gene are SGHTA and FQGTGA. This CDR3 reads CASSDRGSAGNTIYF. In DNA, the CDR3 is TGTGCCAGCAGTGACAGGGGGTCAGCTGGAAACACCATATATTTT.

Many counts were recorded for this clonotype. The chain combines TRBV7-9 with TRBJ2-5; no clear D gene. Trimming took off 5 bases at V and 0 bases at J, with 16 bases between the two ends. Germline V CDR1 and CDR2: SEHNR, FQNEAQ (reference sequence). The CDR3 covers 16 residues. For the CDR3, the DNA is TGTGCCAGCAGCGTTGGATTGAGCGTGGACCAAGAGACCCAGTACTTC. As protein: CASSVGLSVDQETQYF. Based on the CDR3 plus reference TRBV7-9 and TRBJ2-5, the full variable domain is DTGVSQNPRHKITKRGQNVTFRCDPISEHNRLYWYRQTLGQGPEFLTYFQNEAQLEKSRLLSDRFSAERPKGSFSTLEIQRTEQGDSAMYLCASSVGLSVDQETQYFGPGTRLLVL.

The chain employs TRBV10-3 and TRBJ1-1; D remains unclear. CDR3 length: 13 amino acids. Germline-derived CDR1 and CDR2 are ENHRY and SYGVKD. V gave up 3 bases and J gave up 4 bases, with 9 bases separating them. CDR3: CAISDGDFTEAFF. The CDR3 region has the DNA TGTGCCATCAGTGATGGGGATTTCACTGAAGCTTTCTTT.

Only a few counts were recorded for this clonotype. With a much larger clone just one base away, this may be a read error. Here the CDR3 reads CASSIIGFTEAFF. The DNA of the CDR3 is TGTGCCAGTAGTATCATAGGATTCACTGAAGCTTTCTTT. The V gene is TRBV19, the J gene TRBJ1-1; no clear D. The CDR3 has 13 amino acids. V lost 3 bases and J 4 bases, leaving 9 bases between the germline ends. Germline CDR1 reads LNHDA; CDR2 reads SQIVND (reference sequence).

This clonotype appeared a few times. The J gene is TRBJ1-3, the V gene TRBV7-9; D remains ambiguous. This CDR3 is 15 amino acids long. V lost 1 base, J lost 0 bases, and 7 bases lay in between. Germline-derived CDR1 and CDR2 are SEHNR and FQNEAQ (reference sequence). This CDR3 is CASSLVGPSGNTIYF. For the CDR3, the DNA is TGTGCCAGCAGCTTAGTTGGGCCCTCTGGAAACACCATATATTTT.

The genes are TRBV7-9 and TRBJ1-5, with 7 bases that match TRBD1. The germline V gene has CDR1 SEHNR and CDR2 FQNEAQ (reference sequence). This CDR3 comprises 16 residues. V was clipped by 5 bases and J by 1 base; unmatched bases: 8. The CDR3 here is CASSTRGAQSNQPQHF. The DNA of the CDR3 is TGTGCCAGCAGCACCAGGGGGGCGCAAAGCAATCAGCCCCAGCATTTT.

Only one count was recorded for this clonotype. The J gene is TRBJ2-7, the V gene TRBV29-1; 11 nucleotides match TRBD1. The CDR3 contains 14 residues. Per the germline V gene, CDR1 is SQVTM and CDR2 is ANQGSEA. The J segment lost 7 bases and the V segment lost 6 bases, leaving 11 bases of the junction unmatched. The CDR3 region is CSVAGTGTGGEQYF. CDR3 coding DNA: TGCAGCGTCGCCGGGACTGGGACAGGGGGGGAGCAGTACTTC.

This chain uses TRBV25-1 with TRBJ1-5, with TRBD1 as a possible D gene (5 bases). From germline, CDR1 is MGHDK and CDR2 SYGVNS. CDR3 length: 11 amino acids. CDR3 in DNA: TGTGCTAGCCAGGGAAATCAGCCCCAGCATTTT. It codes for CASQGNQPQHF.

This clonotype occurred many times. This chain connects TRBV7-9 to TRBJ2-7, with 11 bases fitting TRBD1. This CDR3 spans 15 amino acids. After removal of 5 bases from V and 2 bases from J, the junction contained 5 bases not matched to a gene. In germline, CDR1 is SEHNR, CDR2 FQNEAQ (reference sequence). CDR3 coding DNA: TGTGCCAGCAGCCAGGACAGGGGGCTTACCTACGAGCAGTACTTC. Amino acid sequence: CASSQDRGLTYEQYF.

J is TRBJ2-5 and V is TRBV10-3, with 11 bases lining up with TRBD1. The CDR3 runs 18 residues. CDR1 is ENHRY, CDR2 SYGVKD, per germline. The V gene end was trimmed by 10 bases and the J gene end by 4 bases; junction bases not matched to a gene: 20. CDR3 sequence (DNA): TGTGCCAGCGGCTCGAACGATTACGGACAGGGGGCTGGAGAGACCCAGTACTTC. It specifies CASGSNDYGQGAGETQYF.

The table lists this clonotype with a count of one. V is TRBV25-1 and J is TRBJ1-5; tentative D call: TRBD1 (6 bases). Germline CDR1 and CDR2: MGHDK and SYGVNS. V lost 5 bases and J 5 bases, leaving 28 bases between the germline ends. This CDR3 region has 19 residues. In DNA form, the CDR3 reads TGTGCCAGCAGTCTCTCGAGGGGGGCGCCGACCACTGGAGATCAGCCCCAGCATTTT. This gives the protein CASSLSRGAPTTGDQPQHF.

This clonotype was counted many times. The CDR3 reads CASSQATKGRHQPQHF. The CDR3 nucleotides are TGCGCCAGCAGCCAAGCCACGAAGGGGAGGCATCAGCCCCAGCATTTT. The V and J genes are TRBV4-1 and TRBJ1-5; TRBD1 might be the D (5 bases). With 1 base removed from V and 5 bases from J, the gap between germline ends came to 15 bases. CDR1 is MGHRA, CDR2 YSYEKL, per germline. The CDR3 totals 16 residues.

As to this clonotype: Given a much more abundant clone one base away, this may be a read error. The chain carries TRBV4-2 and TRBJ1-1, with D perhaps matching TRBD1 (5 bases). V was clipped by 0 bases and J by 6 bases, with 17 bases between them. Germline V lookup: CDR1 LGHNA, CDR2 YNFKEQ. This CDR3 region has 16 residues. CDR3 loop: CASSQDLFGGEAEAFF. The CDR3 coding sequence is TGTGCCAGCAGCCAAGATCTGTTTGGAGGGGAGGCTGAAGCTTTCTTT.

The chain joins TRBV2 to TRBJ2-3; tentatively, D is TRBD1 (5 bases). Trimming took 6 bases from V and 1 from J, leaving 11 bases between them. The length of the CDR3 is 14 residues. Germline V gene data show CDR1 as SNHLY and CDR2 as FYNNEI. CDR3 coding DNA: TGTGCCAGCAGCTATGGACACGGCACAGATACGCAGTATTTT. It is translated as CASSYGHGTDTQYF.

On this clonotype: An end of the junction does not agree with germline; a read error may underlie this. The V and J genes are TRBV7-2 and TRBJ1-1; no clear D. CDR1 SGHTA and CDR2 FQGNSA come from the germline V gene. This CDR3 region has 13 residues. The CDR3 loop is CASSQSRTSEAFF. The CDR3 DNA follows: TGCGCCAGCAGCCAATCCCGGACTAGCGAAGCTTTCTTT.

The chain is built from TRBV20-1 and TRBJ2-7; a weak D match, TRBD1 (6 bases). Deletions cut 5 bases from V and 12 bases from J, with 20 bases between. In germline, CDR1 is DFQATT, CDR2 SNEGSKA (reference sequence). This CDR3 is built from 12 residues. The DNA for the CDR3 is TGCAGTGCTCGGCATGCGACAGGTCGTGCGTACTTC. Translation gives CSARHATGRAYF.